This TCR beta chain was sequenced in a study of cytomegalovirus exposure and HLA in healthy donors. Profiled with immunoSEQ multiplex PCR; TCRdb holds only in-frame clones, not every one. The table records about 160,000 clones, about nine tenths of them present only once. Study-level points and caveats: Rare TCR sequences predominated, though certain public TCRs were found in many donors.

Turning to this clone: Its antigen is undetermined.

The CDR3 has 20 residues. Germline lookup yields CDR1 LNHNV and CDR2 YYDKDF (reference sequence). After removal of 2 bases from V and 3 bases from J, the junction contained 18 bases not matched to a gene. The receptor comes from a man aged 18 to 35 in good health and CMV-seropositive. This sequence joins TRBV15 and TRBJ2-3, with 9 bases matching TRBD2. The specimen sequenced was PBMCs. The CDR3 coding sequence is TGTGCCACCAGCAGACCCATATGGGGCGGGAGGGCCGAGGGGACAGATACGCAGTATTTT. Translation: CATSRPIWGGRAEGTDTQYF.